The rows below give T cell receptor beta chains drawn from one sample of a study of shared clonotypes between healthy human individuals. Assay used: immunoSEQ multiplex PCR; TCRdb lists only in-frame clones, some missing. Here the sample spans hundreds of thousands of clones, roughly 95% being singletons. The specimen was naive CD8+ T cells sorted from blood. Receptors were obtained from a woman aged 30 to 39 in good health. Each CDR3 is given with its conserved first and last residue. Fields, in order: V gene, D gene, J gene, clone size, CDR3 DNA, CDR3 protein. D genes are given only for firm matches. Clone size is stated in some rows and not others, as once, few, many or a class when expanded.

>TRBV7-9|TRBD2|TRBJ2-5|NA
TGTGCCAGCAACCCTCCTAGCGGAGAGACCCAGTACTTC
CASNPPSGETQYF
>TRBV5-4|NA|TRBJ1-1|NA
TGTGCCAGCAGCACGGTCGGGACCGGTTTGAACACTGAAGCTTTCTTT
CASSTVGTGLNTEAFF
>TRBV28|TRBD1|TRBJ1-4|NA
TGTGCCAGCAGTTTAAGCGGGACAGGGACACATTGGGATGAAAAACTGTTTTTT
CASSLSGTGTHWDEKLFF
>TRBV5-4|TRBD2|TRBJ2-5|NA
TGTGCCAGCAGCTTCTCGCGGGAGGGTGGGGAGACCCAGTACTTC
CASSFSREGGETQYF
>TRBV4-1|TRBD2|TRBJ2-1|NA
TGCGCCAGCAGCCTCAGACTAGCGGCTACCTACAATGAGCAGTTCTTC
CASSLRLAATYNEQFF
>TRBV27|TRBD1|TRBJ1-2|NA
TGTGCCAGCAGTTCCGTAGGACGATCCGGGACAGAACATGGCTACACCTTC
CASSSVGRSGTEHGYTF
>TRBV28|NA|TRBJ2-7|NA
TGTGCCAGCAGTTCCCCAGGGGCCTACGAGCAGTACTTC
CASSSPGAYEQYF
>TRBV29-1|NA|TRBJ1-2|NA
TGCAGCGTTGAAATTCTGGGTTCCTATGGCTACACCTTC
CSVEILGSYGYTF
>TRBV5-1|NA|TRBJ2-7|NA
TGCGCCAGCAGCTTGTGGGAGCGGAACGAGCAGTACTTC
CASSLWERNEQYF
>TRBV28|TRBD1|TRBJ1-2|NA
TGTGCCAGCAGTTTAAGGGGCGGGACAGGGAGGAATGGCTACACCTTC
CASSLRGGTGRNGYTF
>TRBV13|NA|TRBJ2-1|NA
TGTGCCAGCAGCTTAGATCGAATCCCCTCCTACAATGAGCAGTTCTTC
CASSLDRIPSYNEQFF
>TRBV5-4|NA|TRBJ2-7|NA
TGTGCCAGCAGCTTGTGGGGCGGGGCCAGCTCCTACGAGCAGTACTTC
CASSLWGGASSYEQYF
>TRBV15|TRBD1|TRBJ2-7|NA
TGTGCCACCAGCAGGGACAGGGAGACCTACGAGCAGTACTTC
CATSRDRETYEQYF
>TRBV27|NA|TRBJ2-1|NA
TGTGCCAGCCAGGATTACAATGAGCAGTTCTTC
CASQDYNEQFF
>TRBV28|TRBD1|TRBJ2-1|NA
TGTGCCAGCAGTACGGGACAGGGCGATGAGCAGTTCTTC
CASSTGQGDEQFF
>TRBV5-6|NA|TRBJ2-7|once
TGTGCCAGCAGCGACGGGACTCAAAGCTCCTACGAGCAGTACTTC
CASSDGTQSSYEQYF
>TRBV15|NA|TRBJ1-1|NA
TGTGCCACCAGCAGAGGGGTGAACACTGAAGCTTTCTTT
CATSRGVNTEAFF
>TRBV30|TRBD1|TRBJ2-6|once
TGTGCCTGGAACTTCCAGGACAGGGAAACAGGGGCCAACGTCCTGACTTTC
CAWNFQDRETGANVLTF